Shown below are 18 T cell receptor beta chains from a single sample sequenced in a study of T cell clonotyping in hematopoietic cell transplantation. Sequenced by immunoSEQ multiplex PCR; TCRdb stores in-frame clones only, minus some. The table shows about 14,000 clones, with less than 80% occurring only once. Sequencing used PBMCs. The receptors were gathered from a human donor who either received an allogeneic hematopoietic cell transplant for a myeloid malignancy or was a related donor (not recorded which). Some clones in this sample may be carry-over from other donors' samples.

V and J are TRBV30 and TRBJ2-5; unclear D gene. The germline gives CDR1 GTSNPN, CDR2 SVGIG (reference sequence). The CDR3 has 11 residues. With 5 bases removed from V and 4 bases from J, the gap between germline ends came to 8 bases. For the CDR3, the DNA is TGTGCCTGGCTAACTTCAGAGACCCAGTACTTC. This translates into CAWLTSETQYF. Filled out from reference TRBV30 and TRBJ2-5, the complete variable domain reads SQTIHQWPATLVQPVGSPLSLECTVEGTSNPNLYWYRQAAGRGLQLLFYSVGIGQISSEVPQNLSASRPQDRQFILSSKKLLLSDSGFYLCAWLTSETQYFGPGTRLLVL.

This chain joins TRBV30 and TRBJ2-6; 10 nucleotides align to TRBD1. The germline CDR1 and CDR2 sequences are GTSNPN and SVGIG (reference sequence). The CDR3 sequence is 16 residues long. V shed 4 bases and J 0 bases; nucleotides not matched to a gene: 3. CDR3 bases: TGTGCCTGGACGGGACAGGGGAGCTCTGGGGCCAACGTCCTGACTTTC. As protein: CAWTGQGSSGANVLTF.

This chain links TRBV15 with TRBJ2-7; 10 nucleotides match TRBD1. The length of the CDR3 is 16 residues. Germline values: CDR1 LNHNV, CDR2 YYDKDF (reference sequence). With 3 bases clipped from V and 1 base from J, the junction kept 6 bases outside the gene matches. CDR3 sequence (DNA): TGTGCCACCAGCAGCCACCGGGACAGGGGATCCTACGAGCAGTACTTC. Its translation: CATSSHRDRGSYEQYF.

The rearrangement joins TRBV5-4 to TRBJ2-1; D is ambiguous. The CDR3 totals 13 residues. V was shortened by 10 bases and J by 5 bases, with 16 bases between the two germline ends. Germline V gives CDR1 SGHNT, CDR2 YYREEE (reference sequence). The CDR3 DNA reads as TGTGCCTTATGGCGTCAGGATAACAATGAGCAGTTCTTC. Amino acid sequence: CALWRQDNNEQFF.

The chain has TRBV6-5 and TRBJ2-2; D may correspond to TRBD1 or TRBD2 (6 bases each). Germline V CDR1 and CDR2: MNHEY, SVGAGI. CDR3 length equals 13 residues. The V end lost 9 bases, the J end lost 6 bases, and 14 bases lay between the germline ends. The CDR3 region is CASGGLGSGELFF. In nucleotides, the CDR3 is TGTGCCAGTGGGGGGCTGGGGTCCGGGGAGCTGTTTTTT.

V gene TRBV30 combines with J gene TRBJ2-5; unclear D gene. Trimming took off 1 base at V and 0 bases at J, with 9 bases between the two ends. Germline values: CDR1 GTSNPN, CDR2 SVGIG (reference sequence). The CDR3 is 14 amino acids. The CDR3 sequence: CAWSGWDNQETQYF. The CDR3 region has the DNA TGTGCCTGGAGTGGTTGGGATAACCAAGAGACCCAGTACTTC.

The CDR3 loop reads CSVWTSGSHNEQFF. CDR3 coding DNA: TGCAGCGTGTGGACTAGCGGGAGCCACAATGAGCAGTTCTTC. This chain links TRBV29-1 with TRBJ2-1, with TRBD2 matching over 13 bases. This CDR3 spans 14 amino acids. CDR1 is SQVTM and CDR2 is ANQGSEA in the germline V gene. The V gene end was trimmed by 6 bases and the J gene end by 5 bases; junction bases not matched to a gene: 4.

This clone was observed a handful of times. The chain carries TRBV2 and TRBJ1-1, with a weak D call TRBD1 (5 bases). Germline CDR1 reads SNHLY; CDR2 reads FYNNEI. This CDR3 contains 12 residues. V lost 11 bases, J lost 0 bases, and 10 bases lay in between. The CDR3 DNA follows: TGTGCCGGCGGGGGGATGAACACTGAAGCTTTCTTT. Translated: CAGGGMNTEAFF.

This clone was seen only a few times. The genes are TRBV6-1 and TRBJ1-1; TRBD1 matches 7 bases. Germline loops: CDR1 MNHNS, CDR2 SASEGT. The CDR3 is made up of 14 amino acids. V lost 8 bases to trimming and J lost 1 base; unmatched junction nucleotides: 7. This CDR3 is CASGARGWNTEAFF. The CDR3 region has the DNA TGTGCCAGCGGGGCCAGGGGGTGGAACACTGAAGCTTTCTTT.

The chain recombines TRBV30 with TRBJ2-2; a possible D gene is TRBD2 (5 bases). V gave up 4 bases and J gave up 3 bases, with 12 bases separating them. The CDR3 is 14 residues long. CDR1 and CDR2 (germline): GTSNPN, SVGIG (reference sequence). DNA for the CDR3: TGTGCCTGGACCAGCCGGGAAGACACCGGGGAGCTGTTTTTT. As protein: CAWTSREDTGELFF.

DNA of the CDR3: TGTGCCAGCAGCCTCGGGGTTGGCAACTACGAGCAGTACTTC. This translates into CASSLGVGNYEQYF. This chain uses TRBV27 with TRBJ2-7; TRBD2 is a possible D gene (5 bases). There are 14 residues in the CDR3. CDR1 is MNHEY and CDR2 is SMNVEV in the germline V gene (reference sequence). V dropped 6 bases and J dropped 3 bases, with 15 bases sitting between them.

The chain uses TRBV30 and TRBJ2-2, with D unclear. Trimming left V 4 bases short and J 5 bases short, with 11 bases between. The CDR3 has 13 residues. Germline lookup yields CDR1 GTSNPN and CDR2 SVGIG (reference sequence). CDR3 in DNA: TGTGCCTGGAAAAGGGCACTAACCGGGGAGCTGTTTTTT. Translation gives CAWKRALTGELFF. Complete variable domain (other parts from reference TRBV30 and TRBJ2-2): SQTIHQWPATLVQPVGSPLSLECTVEGTSNPNLYWYRQAAGRGLQLLFYSVGIGQISSEVPQNLSASRPQDRQFILSSKKLLLSDSGFYLCAWKRALTGELFFGEGSRLTVL.

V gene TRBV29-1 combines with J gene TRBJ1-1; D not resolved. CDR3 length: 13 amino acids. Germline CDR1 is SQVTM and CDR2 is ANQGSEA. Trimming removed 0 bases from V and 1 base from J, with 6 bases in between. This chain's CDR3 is CSVEDDENTEAFF. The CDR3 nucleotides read TGCAGCGTTGAAGATGATGAGAACACTGAAGCTTTCTTT.

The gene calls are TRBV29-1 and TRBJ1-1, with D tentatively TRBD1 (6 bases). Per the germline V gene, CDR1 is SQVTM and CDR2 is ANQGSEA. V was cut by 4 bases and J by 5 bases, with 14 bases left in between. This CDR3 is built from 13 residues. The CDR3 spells CSVARGGGTEAFF. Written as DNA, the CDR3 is TGCAGCGTTGCCAGGGGAGGGGGTACTGAAGCTTTCTTT. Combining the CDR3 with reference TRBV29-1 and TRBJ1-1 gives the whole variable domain SAVISQKPSRDICQRGTSLTIQCQVDSQVTMMFWYRQQPGQSLTLIATANQGSEATYESGFVIDKFPISRPNLTFSTLTVSNMSPEDSSIYLCSVARGGGTEAFFGQGTRLTVV.

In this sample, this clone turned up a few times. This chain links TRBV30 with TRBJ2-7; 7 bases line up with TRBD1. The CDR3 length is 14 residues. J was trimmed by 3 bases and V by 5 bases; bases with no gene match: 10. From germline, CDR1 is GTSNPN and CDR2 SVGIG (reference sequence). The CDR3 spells CAWGRQGFYYEQYF. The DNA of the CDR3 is TGTGCCTGGGGCCGACAGGGTTTCTACTACGAGCAGTACTTC. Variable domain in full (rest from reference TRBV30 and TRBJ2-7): SQTIHQWPATLVQPVGSPLSLECTVEGTSNPNLYWYRQAAGRGLQLLFYSVGIGQISSEVPQNLSASRPQDRQFILSSKKLLLSDSGFYLCAWGRQGFYYEQYFGPGTRLTVT.

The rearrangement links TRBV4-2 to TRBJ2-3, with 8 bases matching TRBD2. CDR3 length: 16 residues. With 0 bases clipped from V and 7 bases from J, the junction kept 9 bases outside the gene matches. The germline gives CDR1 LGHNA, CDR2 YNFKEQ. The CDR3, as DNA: TGTGCCAGCAGCCAAGACCGGGAGGGAGTCTGGAATACGCAGTATTTT. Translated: CASSQDREGVWNTQYF.

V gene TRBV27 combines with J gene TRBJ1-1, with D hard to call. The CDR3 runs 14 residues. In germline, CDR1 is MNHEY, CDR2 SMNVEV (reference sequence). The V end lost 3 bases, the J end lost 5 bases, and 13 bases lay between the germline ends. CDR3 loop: CASSFKLEWTEAFF. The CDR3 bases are TGTGCCAGCAGTTTTAAGCTTGAATGGACTGAAGCTTTCTTT.

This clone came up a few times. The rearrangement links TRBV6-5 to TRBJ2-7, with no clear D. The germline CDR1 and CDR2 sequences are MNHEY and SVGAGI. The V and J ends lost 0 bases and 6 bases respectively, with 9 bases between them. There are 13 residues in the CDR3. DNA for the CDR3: TGTGCCAGCAGTTACTCGAGTAGCTTCGAGCAGTACTTC. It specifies CASSYSSSFEQYF.